This T cell receptor beta chain derives from a study of glioma-infiltrating T cells after dendritic cell vaccination. Study-level background: Autologous tumor lysate was loaded overnight onto monocyte-derived dendritic cells grown 7 to 8 days with IL-4 and GM-CSF.

TCRdb's copy holds only in-frame clones and misses some; the assay was immunoSEQ multiplex PCR. This sample has roughly 60,000 clones; around nine tenths occur once, and the top ten carry roughly 12%. Of note for this clone: Its specificity is unknown.

The study's findings and limits: Estimated pretreatment TIL content predicted outcome after dendritic cell vaccination.

Trimming took 8 bases from V and 3 from J, leaving 12 bases between them. Looked up from germline, CDR1 is SGHTA and CDR2 is FQGNSA. CDR3 length: 13 residues. This sample's time point: after dendritic cell vaccination, including at tumor progression/relapse. Before vaccination, two weeks after the third vaccination, and at progression, PBMC were collected. Specimen: blood, collected after dendritic cell vaccination. This TCR was recovered from a human donor with glioblastoma. This chain links TRBV7-2 with TRBJ2-3, with TRBD2 as a possible D gene (7 bases). The CDR3 loop is CASGGGATDTQYF. CDR3 sequence (DNA): TGTGCCAGCGGGGGGGGCGCAACAGATACGCAGTATTTT.